This T cell receptor beta chain comes out of a study of regulatory T cells in long-lasting Graves disease. At the level of the study: Positive TSH receptor antibodies alongside over 5 years of antithyroid drugs were what marked Graves' disease as persistent. Findings and limits, study-wide: Lower TCR diversity characterized persistent Graves' patients relative to newly diagnosed patients.

CDR3 size: 13 residues. The V end lost 0 bases, the J end lost 7 bases, and 8 bases lay between the germline ends. Per the germline V gene, CDR1 is SGDLS and CDR2 is YYNGEE. Through Arm-PCR of CDR3 regions and iRepertoire HTBI primers, TCR beta libraries were built. TCRdb redid the calling of the multiplex PCR reads with MiXCR, one entry per CDR3 protein. Of more than 300,000 distinct CDR3 sequences listed, roughly a fifth are singletons. In the case of this clonotype: The target antigen is unknown.

Time point noted: persistent/refractory GD, antithyroid drugs over 5 years with positive TRAb. Researchers made the TCR library from RNA that was extracted from PBMCs. Patients were from an endocrinology department in Xi'an, China. The source of this sequence is a female donor with Graves disease. The sample consisted of peripheral blood mononuclear cells (PBMCs), taken when the disease was refractory, from a patient treated with antithyroid drugs. This rearrangement joins TRBV9 to TRBJ1-5; D is unclear. The CDR3 spells CASSVEGIQPQHF. The CDR3 bases are TGTGCCAGCAGCGTAGAAGGGATACAGCCCCAGCATTTT.